These 27 T cell receptor beta chains were sequenced from one sample in a study of blood T cell repertoires in COVID-19. Sequencing was performed with immunoSEQ multiplex PCR; in TCRdb, only in-frame clones are kept and a portion is missing. The table includes under 200,000 clones, 80% to 90% detected once. Sequenced sample: peripheral blood. Receptors were obtained from a woman aged 60-75 years with COVID-19, enrolled during active disease.

The chain links TRBV4-3 to TRBJ1-1; D unclear. The CDR3 is made up of 16 amino acids. The V gene's germline CDR1 is LGHNA and CDR2 YSLEER. V was cut by 0 bases and J by 1 base, with 12 bases left in between. The CDR3 reads CASSQDWAVQNTEAFF. CDR3 nucleotides: TGCGCCAGCAGCCAAGATTGGGCAGTTCAGAACACTGAAGCTTTCTTT.

V and J are TRBV7-2 and TRBJ2-2; TRBD1 matches at 7 bases. V was pared by 5 bases and J by 2 bases, with 2 bases of the junction left unmatched. Looked up from germline, CDR1 is SGHTA and CDR2 is FQGNSA. This CDR3 contains 14 residues. The CDR3 DNA is TGTGCCAGCAGCAGACAGGGAAACACCGGGGAGCTGTTTTTT. This codes for CASSRQGNTGELFF.

The DNA for the CDR3 is TGTGCCAGCAGCTTACAACAGGGGGCGATATACAATGAGCAGTTCTTC. Translated, it gives CASSLQQGAIYNEQFF. The chain employs TRBV11-3 and TRBJ2-1, with 9 bases identical to TRBD1. In germline, CDR1 is SGHNT, CDR2 YENEEA. The CDR3 runs to 16 residues. Trimming removed 2 bases from V and 4 bases from J; junction bases left unmatched: 6.

This clone came up once. CDR3 nucleotides: TGTGCCAGCAGCCCCGGGACAGGGTCCTACGAGCAGTACTTC. This translates into CASSPGTGSYEQYF. The genes are TRBV5-4 and TRBJ2-7, with 9 bases lining up with TRBD1. This CDR3 comprises 14 residues. Germline V gene lookup returns CDR1 SGHNT and CDR2 YYREEE (reference sequence). The V gene end was trimmed by 4 bases and the J gene end by 1 base; junction bases not matched to a gene: 3.

V is TRBV19 and J is TRBJ1-4; 10 nucleotides line up with TRBD1. V trimming: 6 bases; J trimming: 12 bases; junction bases outside the gene matches: 13. Per germline, CDR1 LNHDA and CDR2 SQIVND (reference sequence). CDR3 size: 15 residues. The CDR3 protein is CASSKSPGQGSQLFF. The CDR3 DNA follows: TGTGCCAGTAGCAAAAGTCCGGGACAGGGGTCTCAACTGTTTTTT. The whole variable domain, remainder taken from reference TRBV19 and TRBJ1-4, is DGGITQSPKYLFRKEGQNVTLSCEQNLNHDAMYWYRQDPGQGLRLIYYSQIVNDFQKGDIAEGYSVSREKKESFPLTVTSAQKNPTAFYLCASSKSPGQGSQLFFGSGTQLSVL.

This chain uses TRBV28 with TRBJ1-2, with 7 bases fitting TRBD1. Trimming at V came to 3 bases and at J to 3 bases, leaving 7 bases not matched to a gene. The CDR3 runs to 15 residues. Germline V gene lookup returns CDR1 MDHEN and CDR2 SYDVKM. The CDR3 region has the DNA TGTGCCAGCAGTTTTACAGGGGCGAGAGACTATGGCTACACCTTC. This sequence encodes CASSFTGARDYGYTF.

J is TRBJ1-2 and V is TRBV7-2; TRBD1 aligns across 8 bases. Germline values: CDR1 SGHTA, CDR2 FQGNSA. This CDR3 is 15 amino acids long. V shed 5 bases and J 2 bases; nucleotides not matched to a gene: 7. CDR3 DNA: TGTGCCAGCAGCACTGCAGGGGGCCTAAACTATGGCTACACCTTC. This encodes CASSTAGGLNYGYTF.

The chain has TRBV19 and TRBJ1-5; TRBD1 matches 9 bases. With 3 bases clipped from V and 6 bases from J, the junction kept 3 bases outside the gene matches. The CDR3 runs 14 residues. Germline lookup yields CDR1 LNHDA and CDR2 SQIVND (reference sequence). The CDR3 nucleotides read TGTGCCAGTAGTATGGGACAGGGATTTCAGCCCCAGCATTTT. It codes for CASSMGQGFQPQHF.

The chain couples TRBV5-1 to TRBJ1-5; TRBD1 matches 9 bases. Germline assignment: CDR1 SGHRS and CDR2 YFSETQ. The V gene end was trimmed by 4 bases and the J gene end by 4 bases; junction bases not matched to a gene: 3. The CDR3 totals 14 residues. The CDR3 region is CASSPGTGNQPQHF. In nucleotides, the CDR3 is TGCGCCAGCAGCCCTGGGACAGGGAATCAGCCCCAGCATTTT.

The rearrangement uses TRBV3-1 (or the pseudogene TRBV3-2) and TRBJ2-4; tentatively, D is TRBD2 (6 bases). Germline CDR1 and CDR2: LGHDT and YNNKEL (reference sequence). The CDR3 runs to 14 residues. V gave up 1 base and J gave up 7 bases, with 11 bases separating them. CDR3 in DNA: TGTGCCAGCAGCCAAGCACAGGAGGGGAACATTCAGTACTTC. It is translated as CASSQAQEGNIQYF.

CDR3 nucleotide sequence: TGTGCCTGGAGTGTGGGAGTCAATCAGCCCCAGCATTTT. It specifies CAWSVGVNQPQHF. V and J are TRBV30 and TRBJ1-5; D is uncertain. The V gene lost 0 bases and the J gene lost 3 bases, with 6 bases spanning the gap. CDR1 and CDR2 from the germline V gene are GTSNPN and SVGIG (reference sequence). The CDR3 is 13 residues long.

The chain has TRBV4-3 and TRBJ1-1; possible D gene TRBD1, 6 bases. CDR1 and CDR2 (germline): LGHNA, YSLEER. The CDR3 is 17 residues long. The ends were cut back, 3 bases at V and 1 base at J, with 18 bases in the middle. The chain's CDR3 is CASSHSLGGLANTEAFF. The CDR3 nucleotides read TGCGCCAGCAGCCATTCTTTGGGGGGGCTTGCGAACACTGAAGCTTTCTTT.

The V and J genes are TRBV6-2 or TRBV6-3 and TRBJ1-2; TRBD1 matches at 10 bases. J was trimmed by 6 bases and V by 4 bases; bases with no gene match: 11. This CDR3 spans 16 amino acids. Germline loops: CDR1 MNHEY, CDR2 SVGEGT. The CDR3 reads CASSFPGQGKVHGYTF. CDR3 sequence (DNA): TGTGCCAGCAGTTTCCCGGGACAGGGGAAGGTACATGGCTACACCTTC.

The chain has TRBV6-5 and TRBJ2-7, with a tentative D call TRBD1 (5 bases). The CDR3 extends over 16 amino acids. Germline loops: CDR1 MNHEY, CDR2 SVGAGI. The ends were cut back, 0 bases at V and 0 bases at J, with 12 bases in the middle. In nucleotides, the CDR3 is TGTGCCAGCAGTTACTCGAATGGACACCCCTCCTACGAGCAGTACTTC. Protein: CASSYSNGHPSYEQYF.

The CDR3 nucleotides read TGTGCCAGCAGCAATCGGGGAGGGCTAAAAGAGCAGTACTTC. Translated: CASSNRGGLKEQYF. V gene TRBV19 combines with J gene TRBJ2-7; TRBD2 matches at 7 bases. The CDR3 has 14 amino acids. Germline values: CDR1 LNHDA, CDR2 SQIVND (reference sequence). V shed 9 bases, J shed 7 bases, and the junction held 15 bases outside the gene matches.

This sequence joins TRBV27 and TRBJ2-7; 10 nucleotides match TRBD1. V shed 6 bases and J 1 base; nucleotides not matched to a gene: 3. CDR3 length: 14 amino acids. In germline, CDR1 is MNHEY, CDR2 SMNVEV (reference sequence). The CDR3 spells CASRTGGPSYEQYF. The CDR3 region has the DNA TGTGCCAGCAGGACAGGGGGCCCTTCCTACGAGCAGTACTTC.

The chain is built from TRBV7-9 and TRBJ1-5; D ambiguous. V lost 1 base, J lost 4 bases, and 5 bases lay in between. From germline, CDR1 is SEHNR and CDR2 FQNEAQ (reference sequence). This CDR3 is built from 13 residues. The CDR3 here is CASSLGANQPQHF. The CDR3 DNA sequence: TGTGCCAGCAGCTTAGGAGCGAATCAGCCCCAGCATTTT. The variable domain in full, with the rest retrieved from reference TRBV7-9 and TRBJ1-5, is DTGVSQNPRHKITKRGQNVTFRCDPISEHNRLYWYRQTLGQGPEFLTYFQNEAQLEKSRLLSDRFSAERPKGSFSTLEIQRTEQGDSAMYLCASSLGANQPQHFGDGTRLSIL.

In this sample, this clone turned up once. V gene TRBV25-1 combines with J gene TRBJ1-1; D unresolved. The CDR3 spans 14 residues. V was pared by 4 bases and J by 4 bases, with 13 bases between. Germline V CDR1 and CDR2: MGHDK, SYGVNS. As DNA, the CDR3 is TGTGCCAGCAGTGTGGGAGGGAATCCCACTGAAGCTTTCTTT. Translation gives CASSVGGNPTEAFF.

The chain employs TRBV7-2 and TRBJ2-7; D unclear. The V and J ends lost 3 bases and 3 bases respectively, with 15 bases between them. CDR1 is SGHTA and CDR2 is FQGNSA in the germline V gene. This CDR3 comprises 15 residues. The CDR3 is CASSLIPQAYYEQYF. The CDR3 DNA is TGTGCCAGCAGCTTGATTCCGCAGGCGTACTACGAGCAGTACTTC.

The chain recombines TRBV21-1 with TRBJ2-1; the table's D call, TRBD2, has no DNA check behind it. TRBV21-1 is reported as a pseudogene. The CDR3 loop spans 15 amino acids. CDR3 in amino acids: CASSKLTATYNEQFF. The CDR3 coding sequence is TGTGCCAGCAGCAAATTGACTGCGACCTACAATGAGCAGTTCTTC.

This sequence joins TRBV7-2 and TRBJ2-5; 7 bases are a match to TRBD1. J lost 2 bases, V lost 4 bases, and 4 bases had no gene match. The germline CDR1 and CDR2 sequences are SGHTA and FQGNSA. This CDR3 has 14 residues. CDR3 in DNA: TGTGCCAGCAGCTCCCCCAGGGGGCAAGAGACCCAGTACTTC. Its protein is CASSSPRGQETQYF.

The rearrangement joins TRBV2 to TRBJ2-1, with a tentative D call TRBD1 (6 bases). The CDR3 is 12 residues long. The germline gives CDR1 SNHLY, CDR2 FYNNEI. The germline V and J ends were trimmed by 4 bases and 7 bases, with 8 bases remaining between them. Here the CDR3 DNA reads TGTGCCAGCAGTGTAGGGGGAAATGAGCAGTTCTTC. This translates into CASSVGGNEQFF.

This rearrangement joins TRBV6-6 to TRBJ2-7; TRBD2 might be the D (6 bases). The V gene's germline CDR1 is MNHNY and CDR2 SVGAGI (reference sequence). This CDR3 has 14 residues. Trimming shortened V by 0 bases and J by 3 bases, and 9 bases separated the two germline ends. CDR3 sequence: CASSYSGGNYEQYF. CDR3 DNA sequence: TGTGCCAGCAGTTACTCGGGCGGGAACTACGAGCAGTACTTC.

This chain joins TRBV7-2 and TRBJ2-7; 11 bases match TRBD2. This CDR3 spans 15 amino acids. Unmatched junction bases numbered 7, after V lost 2 bases and J lost 7 bases. Germline loops: CDR1 SGHTA, CDR2 FQGNSA. The CDR3 DNA reads as TGTGCCAGCAGCTTAACTAGCGGGAGTTCGATAGAGCAGTACTTC. It codes for CASSLTSGSSIEQYF.

The V and J genes are TRBV18 and TRBJ1-4; 10 bases align to TRBD1. This CDR3 has 14 amino acids. V lost 3 bases, J lost 5 bases, and 0 bases stayed unmatched. Per germline, CDR1 KGHSH and CDR2 LQKENI. The CDR3 sequence: CASSPDRGNEKLFF. DNA for the CDR3: TGTGCCAGCTCACCGGACAGGGGGAATGAAAAACTGTTTTTT.

The CDR3 protein is CAWTTGGNQPQHF. In DNA, the CDR3 is TGTGCCTGGACCACAGGGGGAAATCAGCCCCAGCATTTT. This chain uses TRBV30 with TRBJ1-5; 8 nucleotides align to TRBD1. The germline CDR1 and CDR2 sequences are GTSNPN and SVGIG (reference sequence). V was clipped by 4 bases and J by 4 bases; unmatched bases: 3. The CDR3 has 13 amino acids.

CDR3 coding DNA: TGTGCCAGCAGTCTGGGACTCTCACGAGGCTACACCTTC. Protein product: CASSLGLSRGYTF. This chain uses TRBV25-1 with TRBJ1-2; a possible D gene is TRBD1 (5 bases). The CDR3 contains 13 residues. V lost 5 bases and J 8 bases, leaving 15 bases between the germline ends. Germline loops: CDR1 MGHDK, CDR2 SYGVNS.